The 4 T cell receptor beta chains given below trace back to one sample, sequenced in a study of T cells after somatic rescue of genetic block. Here immunoSEQ multiplex PCR was the method, and the copy in TCRdb shows in-frame clones only, minus some. The table includes 100,000 to 120,000 clones, under 95% detected once. The material sequenced was peripheral blood mononuclear cells (PBMCs). These receptors came from a woman between 18 and 30 years old.

The chain couples TRBV2 to TRBJ2-2; a possible D gene is TRBD2 (6 bases). In germline, CDR1 is SNHLY, CDR2 FYNNEI. The V gene lost 11 bases and the J gene lost 5 bases, with 15 bases spanning the gap. The CDR3 spans 13 residues. The CDR3, as DNA: TGTGCCCTGCGGGGCACTGGGACCGGGGAGCTGTTTTTT. Amino acid sequence: CALRGTGTGELFF.

Only one count was recorded for this clone. The chain couples TRBV9 to TRBJ2-5; D is uncertain. The CDR3 has 14 amino acids. V dropped 4 bases and J dropped 1 base, with 11 bases sitting between them. From germline, CDR1 is SGDLS and CDR2 YYNGEE. The CDR3 DNA reads TGTGCCAGCAGCCCCTGGATTAGCCAAGAGACCCAGTACTTC. Its translation is CASSPWISQETQYF.

The chain combines TRBV5-1 with TRBJ1-1; D may be TRBD1 (6 bases). Trimming left V 4 bases short and J 0 bases short, with 13 bases between. This CDR3 contains 15 residues. From germline, CDR1 is SGHRS and CDR2 YFSETQ. The CDR3 protein is CASSQGQRVNTEAFF. The CDR3 DNA reads as TGCGCCAGCAGCCAGGGACAACGGGTGAACACTGAAGCTTTCTTT.

This chain connects TRBV15 to TRBJ2-3; 7 positions match TRBD2. Looked up from germline, CDR1 is LNHNV and CDR2 is YYDKDF (reference sequence). Trimming took 3 bases from V and 4 from J; bases not matched to a gene: 7. The CDR3 has 15 amino acids. The CDR3 DNA is TGTGCCACCAGCAGTGGAGCGGGGCTCGCAGATACGCAGTATTTT. Its translation is CATSSGAGLADTQYF.